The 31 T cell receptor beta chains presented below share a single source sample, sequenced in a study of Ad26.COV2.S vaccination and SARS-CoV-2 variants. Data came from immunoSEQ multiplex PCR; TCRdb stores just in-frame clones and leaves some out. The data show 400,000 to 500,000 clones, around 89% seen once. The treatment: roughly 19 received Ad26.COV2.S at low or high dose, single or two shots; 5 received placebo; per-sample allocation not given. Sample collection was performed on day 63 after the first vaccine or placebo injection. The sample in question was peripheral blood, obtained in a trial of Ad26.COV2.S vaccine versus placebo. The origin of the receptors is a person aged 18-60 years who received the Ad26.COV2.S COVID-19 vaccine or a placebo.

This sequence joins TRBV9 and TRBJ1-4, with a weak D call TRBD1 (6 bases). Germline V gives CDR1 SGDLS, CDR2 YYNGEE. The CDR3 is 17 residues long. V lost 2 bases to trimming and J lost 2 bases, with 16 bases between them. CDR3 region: CASSVYGGGNTNEKLFF. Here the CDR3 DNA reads TGTGCCAGCAGCGTTTACGGGGGCGGAAACACTAATGAAAAACTGTTTTTT.

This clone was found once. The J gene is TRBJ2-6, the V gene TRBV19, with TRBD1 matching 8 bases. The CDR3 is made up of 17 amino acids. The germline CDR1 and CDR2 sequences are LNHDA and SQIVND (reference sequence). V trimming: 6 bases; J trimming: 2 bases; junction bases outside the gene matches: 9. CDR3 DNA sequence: TGTGCCAGTAGGAGAAAGACAGGGGAAACTGGGGCCAACGTCCTGACTTTC. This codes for CASRRKTGETGANVLTF.

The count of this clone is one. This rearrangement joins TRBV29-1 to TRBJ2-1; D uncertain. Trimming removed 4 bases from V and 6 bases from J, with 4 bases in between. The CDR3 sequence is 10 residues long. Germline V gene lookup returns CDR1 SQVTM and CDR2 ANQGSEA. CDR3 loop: CSVGPNEQFF. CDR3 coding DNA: TGCAGCGTTGGCCCCAATGAGCAGTTCTTC.

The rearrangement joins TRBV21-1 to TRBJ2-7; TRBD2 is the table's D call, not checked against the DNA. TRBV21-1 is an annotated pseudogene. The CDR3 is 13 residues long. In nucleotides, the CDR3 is TGTGCCGAATCGCAGGGACGGGGGAGCGAGCAGTACTTC. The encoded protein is CAESQGRGSEQYF.

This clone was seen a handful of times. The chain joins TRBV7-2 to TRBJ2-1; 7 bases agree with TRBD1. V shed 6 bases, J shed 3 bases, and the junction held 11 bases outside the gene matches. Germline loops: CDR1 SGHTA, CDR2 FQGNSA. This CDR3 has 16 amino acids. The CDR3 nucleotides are TGTGCCAGCAGAGCCCGACAGGGTGAGAACTACAATGAGCAGTTCTTC. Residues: CASRARQGENYNEQFF.

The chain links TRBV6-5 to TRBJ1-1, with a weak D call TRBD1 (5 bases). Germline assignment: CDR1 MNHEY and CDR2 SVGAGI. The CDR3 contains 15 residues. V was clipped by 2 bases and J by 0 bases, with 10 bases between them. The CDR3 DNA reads TGTGCCAGCAGTTACGTCCCGGGGCTGAACACTGAAGCTTTCTTT. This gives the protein CASSYVPGLNTEAFF.

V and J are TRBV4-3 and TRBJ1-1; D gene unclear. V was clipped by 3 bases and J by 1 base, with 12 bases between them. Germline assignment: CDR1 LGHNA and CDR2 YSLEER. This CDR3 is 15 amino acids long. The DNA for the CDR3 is TGCGCCAGCAGCCACCGCCCTGAATCGAACACTGAAGCTTTCTTT. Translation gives CASSHRPESNTEAFF.

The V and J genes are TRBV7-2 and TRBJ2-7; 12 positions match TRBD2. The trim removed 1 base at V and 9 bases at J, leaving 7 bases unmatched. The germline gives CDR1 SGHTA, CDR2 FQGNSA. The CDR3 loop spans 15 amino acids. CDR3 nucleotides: TGTGCCAGCAGCTTAGTGGCTAGCGGGGGGGATGCGCAGTACTTC. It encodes CASSLVASGGDAQYF.

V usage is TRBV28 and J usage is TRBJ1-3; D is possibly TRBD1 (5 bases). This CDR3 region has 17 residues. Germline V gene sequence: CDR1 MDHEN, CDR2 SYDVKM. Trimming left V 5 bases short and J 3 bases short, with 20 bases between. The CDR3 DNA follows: TGTGCCAGCAGTCCACATCTACGGGGGAAATATGGAAACACCATATATTTT. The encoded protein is CASSPHLRGKYGNTIYF.

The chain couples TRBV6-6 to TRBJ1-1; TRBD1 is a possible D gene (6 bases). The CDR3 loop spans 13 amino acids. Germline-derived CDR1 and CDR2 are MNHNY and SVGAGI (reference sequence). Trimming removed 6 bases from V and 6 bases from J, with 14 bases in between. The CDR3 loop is CASRLRGSSEAFF. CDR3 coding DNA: TGTGCCAGCAGGCTCAGGGGCTCCTCTGAAGCTTTCTTT.

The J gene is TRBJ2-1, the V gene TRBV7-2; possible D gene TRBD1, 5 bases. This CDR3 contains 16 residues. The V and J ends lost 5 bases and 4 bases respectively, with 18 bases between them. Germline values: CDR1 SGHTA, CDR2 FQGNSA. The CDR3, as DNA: TGTGCCAGCAGCCCCCGAGGTGACAGAAGTTACAATGAGCAGTTCTTC. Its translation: CASSPRGDRSYNEQFF.

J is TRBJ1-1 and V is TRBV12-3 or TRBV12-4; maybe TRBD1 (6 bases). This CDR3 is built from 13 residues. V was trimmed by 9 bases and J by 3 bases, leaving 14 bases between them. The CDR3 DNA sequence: TGTGCCAGTAGGACAGTAAAGCACACTGAAGCTTTCTTT. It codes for CASRTVKHTEAFF.

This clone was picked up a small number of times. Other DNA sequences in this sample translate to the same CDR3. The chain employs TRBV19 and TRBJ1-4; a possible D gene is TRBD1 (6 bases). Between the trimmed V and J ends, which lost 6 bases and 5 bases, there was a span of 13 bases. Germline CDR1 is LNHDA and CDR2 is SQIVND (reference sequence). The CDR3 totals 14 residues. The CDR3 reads CASSPGGQNEKLFF. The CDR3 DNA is TGTGCCAGTAGCCCTGGGGGCCAGAATGAAAAACTGTTTTTT.

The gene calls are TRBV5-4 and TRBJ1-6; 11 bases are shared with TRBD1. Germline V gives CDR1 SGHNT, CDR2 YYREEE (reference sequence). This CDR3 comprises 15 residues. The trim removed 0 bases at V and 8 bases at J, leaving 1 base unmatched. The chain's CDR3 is CASSLGGQGDSPLHF. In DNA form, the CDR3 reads TGTGCCAGCAGCTTGGGGGGACAGGGGGATTCACCCCTCCACTTT.

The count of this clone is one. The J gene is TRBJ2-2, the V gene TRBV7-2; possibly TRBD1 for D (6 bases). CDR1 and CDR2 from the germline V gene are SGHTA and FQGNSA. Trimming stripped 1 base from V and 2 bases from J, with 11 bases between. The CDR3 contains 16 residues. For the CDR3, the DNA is TGTGCCAGCAGCTTAGAAGTGACAGGAAACACCGGGGAGCTGTTTTTT. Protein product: CASSLEVTGNTGELFF.

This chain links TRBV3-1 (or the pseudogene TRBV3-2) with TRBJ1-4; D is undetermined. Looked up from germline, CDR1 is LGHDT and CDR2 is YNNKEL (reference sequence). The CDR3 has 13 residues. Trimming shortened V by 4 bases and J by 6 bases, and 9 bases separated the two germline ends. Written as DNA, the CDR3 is TGTGCCAGCAGCCGAGAACTGGATGAAAAACTGTTTTTT. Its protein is CASSRELDEKLFF.

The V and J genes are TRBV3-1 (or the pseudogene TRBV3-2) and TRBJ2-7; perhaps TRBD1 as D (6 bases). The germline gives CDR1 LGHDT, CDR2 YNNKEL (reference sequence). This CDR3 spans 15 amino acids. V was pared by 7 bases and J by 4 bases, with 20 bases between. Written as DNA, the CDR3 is TGTGCCAGCACCCCGGGACACTCCTTCGGGTACGAGCAGTACTTC. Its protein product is CASTPGHSFGYEQYF.

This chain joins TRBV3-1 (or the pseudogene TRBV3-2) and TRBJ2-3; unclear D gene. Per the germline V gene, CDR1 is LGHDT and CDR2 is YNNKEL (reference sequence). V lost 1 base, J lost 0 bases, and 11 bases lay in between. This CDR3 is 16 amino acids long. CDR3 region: CASSQGVARSTDTQYF. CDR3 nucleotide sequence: TGTGCCAGCAGCCAAGGGGTAGCTAGGAGCACAGATACGCAGTATTTT.

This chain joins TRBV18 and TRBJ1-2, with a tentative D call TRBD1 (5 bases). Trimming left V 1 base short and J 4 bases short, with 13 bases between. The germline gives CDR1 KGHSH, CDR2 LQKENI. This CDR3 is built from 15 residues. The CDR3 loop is CASSPLEGQGYGYTF. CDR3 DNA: TGTGCCAGCTCACCACTAGAGGGGCAAGGCTATGGCTACACCTTC.

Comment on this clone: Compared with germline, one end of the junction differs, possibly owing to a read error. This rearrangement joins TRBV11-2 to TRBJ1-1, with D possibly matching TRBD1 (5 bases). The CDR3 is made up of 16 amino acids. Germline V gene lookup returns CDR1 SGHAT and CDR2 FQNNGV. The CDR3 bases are TGTGCCAGCAGCTTAGCCTCCGGCAGGGTGAAAACTGAAGCTTTCTTT. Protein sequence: CASSLASGRVKTEAFF.

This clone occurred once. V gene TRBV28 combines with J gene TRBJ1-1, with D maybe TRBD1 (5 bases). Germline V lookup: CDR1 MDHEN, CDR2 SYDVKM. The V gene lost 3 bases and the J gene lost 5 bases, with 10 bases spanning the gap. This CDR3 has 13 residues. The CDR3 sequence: CASSFWGRTEAFF. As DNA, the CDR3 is TGTGCCAGCAGTTTTTGGGGGAGGACTGAAGCTTTCTTT. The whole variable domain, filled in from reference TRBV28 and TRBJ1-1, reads DVKVTQSSRYLVKRTGEKVFLECVQDMDHENMFWYRQDPGLGLRLIYFSYDVKMKEKGDIPEGYSVSREKKERFSLILESASTNQTSMYLCASSFWGRTEAFFGQGTRLTVV.

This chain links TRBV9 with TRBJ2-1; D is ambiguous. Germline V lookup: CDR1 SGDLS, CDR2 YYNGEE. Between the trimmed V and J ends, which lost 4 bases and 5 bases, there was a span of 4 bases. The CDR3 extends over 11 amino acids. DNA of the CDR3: TGTGCCAGCAGCCTCCACAATGAGCAGTTCTTC. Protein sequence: CASSLHNEQFF.

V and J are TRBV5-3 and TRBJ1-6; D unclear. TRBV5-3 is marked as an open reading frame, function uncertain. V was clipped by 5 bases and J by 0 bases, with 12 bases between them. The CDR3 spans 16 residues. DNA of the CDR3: TGTGCCAGAAGACGTCCCCTAAGCTCCTATAATTCACCCCTCCACTTT. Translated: CARRRPLSSYNSPLHF.

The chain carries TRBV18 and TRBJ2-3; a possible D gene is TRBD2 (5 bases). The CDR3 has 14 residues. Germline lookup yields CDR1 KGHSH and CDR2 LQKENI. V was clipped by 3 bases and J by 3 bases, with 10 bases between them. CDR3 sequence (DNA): TGTGCCAGCTCACCGAGACGGGAAACAGATACGCAGTATTTT. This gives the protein CASSPRRETDTQYF.

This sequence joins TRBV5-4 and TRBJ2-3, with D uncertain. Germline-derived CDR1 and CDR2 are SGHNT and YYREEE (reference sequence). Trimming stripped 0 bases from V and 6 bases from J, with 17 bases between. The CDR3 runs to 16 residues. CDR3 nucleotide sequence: TGTGCCAGCAGCTTGGGTCGCGGACGAGGCTTGGATACGCAGTATTTT. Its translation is CASSLGRGRGLDTQYF.

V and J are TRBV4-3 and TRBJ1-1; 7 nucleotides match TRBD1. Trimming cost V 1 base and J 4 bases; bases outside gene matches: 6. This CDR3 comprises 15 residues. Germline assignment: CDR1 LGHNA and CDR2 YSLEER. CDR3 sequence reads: CASSQATQGSTEAFF. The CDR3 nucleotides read TGCGCCAGCAGCCAAGCTACACAGGGGAGCACTGAAGCTTTCTTT.

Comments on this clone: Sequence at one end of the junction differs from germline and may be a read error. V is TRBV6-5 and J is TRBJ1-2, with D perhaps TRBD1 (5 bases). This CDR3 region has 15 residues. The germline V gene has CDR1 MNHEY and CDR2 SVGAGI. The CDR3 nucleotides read TGTGCCAACAGTTACCCACAAGACAGTAACTATGGCTACACCTTC. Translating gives CANSYPQDSNYGYTF.

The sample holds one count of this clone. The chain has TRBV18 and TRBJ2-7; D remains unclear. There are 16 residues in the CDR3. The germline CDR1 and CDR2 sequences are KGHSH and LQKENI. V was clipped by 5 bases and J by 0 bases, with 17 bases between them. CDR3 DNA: TGTGCCAGCTCAGCTAAGGGTCCCAAAAGCTCCTACGAGCAGTACTTC. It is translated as CASSAKGPKSSYEQYF.

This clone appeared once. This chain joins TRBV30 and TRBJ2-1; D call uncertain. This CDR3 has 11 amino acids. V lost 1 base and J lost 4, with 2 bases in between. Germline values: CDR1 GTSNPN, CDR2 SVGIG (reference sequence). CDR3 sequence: CAWSAYNEQFF. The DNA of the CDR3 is TGTGCCTGGAGTGCATACAATGAGCAGTTCTTC.

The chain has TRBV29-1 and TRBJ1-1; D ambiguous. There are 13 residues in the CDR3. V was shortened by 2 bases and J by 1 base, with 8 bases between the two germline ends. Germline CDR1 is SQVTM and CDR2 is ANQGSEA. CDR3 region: CSVEIVRNTEAFF. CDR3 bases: TGCAGCGTTGAAATTGTCCGGAACACTGAAGCTTTCTTT.

CDR3 amino acids: CASSPDKNTEAFF. CDR3 DNA sequence: TGCGCCAGCAGCCCGGACAAGAACACTGAAGCTTTCTTT. The chain employs TRBV4-3 and TRBJ1-1, with a possible D match to TRBD1 (5 bases). Trimming left V 4 bases short and J 1 base short, with 7 bases between. The CDR3 is 13 residues long. Germline loops: CDR1 LGHNA, CDR2 YSLEER.